This entry concerns a single T cell receptor beta chain. Its antigen is not identified. This record comes from a study of blood T cells in healthy people across ages. About the study: About one barcoded beta molecule per two T cells was captured by template switching. General study results and limits: Naive T cell percentage by flow cytometry tracked strongly with beta diversity.

A sample-barcoded 5' primer and a J-beta primer mix were used in a second PCR of about 6 to 12 cycles. A minimum of 3 million CDR3-containing paired-end reads was obtained for each sample. TCRdb ran MiXCR on the 5' RACE reads and lists one entry per CDR3 protein. The sample gives about 1 million distinct CDR3 sequences, 40% to 55% of which show up once; approximately 20% is in the top ten. The CDR3 is 20 residues long. Germline CDR1 is SEHNR and CDR2 is FQNEAQ (reference sequence). The clonotype was recovered from a woman aged 55-70 years in good health. This chain uses TRBV7-9 with TRBJ2-1; D may be TRBD1 or TRBD2 (5 bases each). Judging by the DNA end, TRBJ2-7 fits better; the J call may be wrong. Sequencing input: blood. CDR3 region: CASSFPRDPSPRGSYNEQYF. The CDR3, as DNA: TGTGCCAGCAGCTTCCCCCGGGACCCCTCCCCTCGGGGCTCCTACAATGAGCAGTACTTC.